This T cell receptor beta chain is drawn from a study of T-cell reconstitution after alpha-beta-depleted transplantation in children. Only a few counts were recorded for this clonotype. Its antigen is unidentified. The CDR3 runs 15 residues. The germline CDR1 and CDR2 sequences are SGHTA and FQGNSA. V was clipped by 3 bases and J by 5 bases, with 16 bases between them. Unique molecular identifiers were incorporated into the prepared TCRbeta library. Using its own MiXCR run on the PCR reads, TCRdb lists one record per CDR3 protein. Counted here are around 300,000 distinct CDR3 sequences, roughly 7.8% occurring once; the ten biggest clones make up around 9.8%. Study results and caveats: Two months or so post-transplant, alpha-beta T cells reportedly derived from several hundred expanded graft clones. Some patients owed their high day-60 TCRbeta diversity to surviving recipient T cells and thymic progenitors. A year post-transplant, T-cell counts and diversity derived mostly from newly produced T cells.

The TCR was taken from a female patient between 2 and 15 years old who had a stem cell transplant for Fanconi anemia, so the T cells may come from the graft donor. This chain joins TRBV7-2 and TRBJ2-5; TRBD2 is a possible D gene (5 bases). This specimen consisted of peripheral blood, obtained 360 days after TCRalphabeta/CD19-depleted stem cell transplant. The CDR3 loop reads CASSLTPFREETQYF. DNA of the CDR3: TGTGCCAGCAGCTTGACACCCTTTAGGGAGGAGACCCAGTACTTC.